These T cell receptor beta chains were read from a single sample in a study of CD8 T cells in ankylosing spondylitis. A single record per CDR3 protein comes from TCRdb applying MiXCR to the 5' RACE reads. The sample holds hundreds of thousands of distinct CDR3 sequences; 15% to 20% are singletons and the top ten take 0.95% to 1.1%. Sequenced: blood, either unsorted or a sorted T cell fraction (not recorded which). The receptors come from a male donor with ankylosing spondylitis. Both conserved end residues are part of each CDR3. The D gene is left open where the match is weak. Only some rows state a clone size, as once, few, many or a class for expanded clones.

size | J | V | D | CDR3 | DNA
- | TRBJ1-3 | TRBV18 | - | CASSPPGTVSGNTIYF | TGTGCCAGCTCACCACCCGGGACGGTCTCTGGAAACACCATATATTTT
few | TRBJ2-7 | TRBV14 | TRBD1 | CASSRMDRDGNEQYF | TGTGCCAGCAGCCGAATGGACAGGGACGGCAACGAGCAGTACTTC
few | TRBJ2-7 | TRBV5-1 | TRBD2 | CASSSTWGGRASGSYEQYF | TGCGCCAGCAGCTCCACATGGGGCGGGAGGGCCTCGGGCTCCTACGAGCAGTACTTC
few | TRBJ2-7 | TRBV9 | TRBD2 | CASSPRAGGAQYEQYF | TGTGCCAGCAGCCCAAGAGCGGGGGGGGCCCAATACGAGCAGTACTTC
- | TRBJ1-5 | TRBV3-1 | - | CASSQSGPNNQPQHF | TGTGCCAGCAGCCAATCCGGGCCAAACAATCAGCCCCAGCATTTT
- | TRBJ1-4 | TRBV29-1 | - | CSAEGGLGKLFF | TGCAGCGCCGAAGGAGGGTTAGGGAAACTGTTTTTT
- | TRBJ2-7 | TRBV6-1 | TRBD2 | CASSRLAAGDEQYF | TGTGCCAGCAGTAGACTAGCGGCAGGGGACGAGCAGTACTTC
few | TRBJ2-3 | TRBV7-3 | - | CASSLGSGPGPQLNTQYF | TGTGCCAGCAGCTTAGGCTCTGGTCCAGGGCCCCAGTTGAATACGCAGTATTTT
- | TRBJ1-6 | TRBV7-9 | - | CASSRTENSPLHF | TGTGCCAGCAGCCGGACTGAAAATTCACCCCTCCACTTT
few | TRBJ2-3 | TRBV7-2 | - | CASSLGISTDTQYF | TGTGCCAGCAGCTTAGGAATCAGCACAGATACGCAGTATTTT
few | TRBJ2-7 | TRBV20-1 | TRBD2 | CSAQLSGSSAYEQYF | TGCAGTGCTCAGCTTAGCGGGAGCTCAGCCTACGAGCAGTACTTC
few | TRBJ2-7 | TRBV7-9 | TRBD2 | CASSPLSGGGSYEQYF | TGTGCCAGCAGCCCCCTTAGCGGGGGAGGCTCCTACGAGCAGTACTTC
few | TRBJ2-7 | TRBV6-1 | TRBD1 | CASTGQLPYEQYF | TGTGCCAGCACGGGACAGTTACCCTACGAGCAGTACTTC
many | TRBJ2-5 | TRBV12-3/TRBV12-4 | - | CASSPPGKAQETQYF | TGTGCCAGCAGTCCCCCCGGGAAAGCCCAAGAGACCCAGTACTTC
many | TRBJ1-1 | TRBV7-2 | - | CASSQWGNTEAFF | TGTGCCAGCAGCCAGTGGGGGAACACTGAAGCTTTCTTT
few | TRBJ2-1 | TRBV7-9 | - | CASSQSVSTGEQFF | TGTGCCAGCAGCCAGTCGGTGAGCACGGGTGAGCAGTTCTTC
- | TRBJ2-1 | TRBV27 | TRBD2 | CASSLTQGTSAPKRDEQFF | TGTGCCAGCAGTTTGACGCAGGGGACTAGCGCTCCCAAGCGGGATGAGCAGTTCTTC
- | TRBJ2-1 | TRBV12-3/TRBV12-4 | TRBD2 | CASSPEGAGGLSYNEQFF | TGTGCCAGCAGTCCGGAGGGAGCGGGGGGCCTCTCCTACAATGAGCAGTTCTTC
many | TRBJ1-6 | TRBV5-1 | TRBD1 | CASRDRGESPLHF | TGCGCCAGCAGAGACAGGGGTGAGTCACCCCTCCACTTT
- | TRBJ1-2 | TRBV20-1 | - | CSAPIYGYTF | TGCAGTGCCCCGATCTATGGCTACACCTTC
many | TRBJ2-1 | TRBV24-1 | - | CATSGSGNEQFF | TGTGCCACCAGCGGGAGTGGGAATGAGCAGTTCTTC
few | TRBJ1-5 | TRBV2 | - | CASTSGQMSNQPQHF | TGTGCCAGCACTAGCGGACAGATGAGCAATCAGCCCCAGCATTTT
few | TRBJ2-5 | TRBV7-2 | TRBD2 | CASSLGDDLAGGLGNF | TGTGCCAGCAGCTTAGGGGACGATCTAGCGGGAGGGCTTGGAAACTTC
few | TRBJ1-5 | TRBV20-1 | TRBD1 | CSAPGQGPIRVNQPQHF | TGCAGTGCCCCTGGACAGGGGCCTATTAGGGTAAATCAGCCCCAGCATTTT